This TCR beta chain was captured in a study of cytomegalovirus exposure and HLA in healthy donors. Worth noting for this clone: The antigen is undetermined.

The PCR employed 60 Vbeta primers together with 13 Jbeta primers. The assay was immunoSEQ multiplex PCR, and TCRdb's table has in-frame clones only and misses some. This table holds over 200,000 clones, about 85% found once. Study results and caveats: It was about 180 TCR beta chains that were listed as cytomegalovirus-associated.

Sequencing input: PBMCs. The TCR sequence derives from a human donor in good health.

CDR3 sequence: CASSIGTSGTGTQYF. The CDR3 coding sequence is TGTGCCAGCAGTATCGGGACTAGCGGGACGGGGACCCAGTACTTC. This chain joins TRBV6-1 and TRBJ2-5; 13 nucleotides line up with TRBD2. Trimming removed 5 bases from V and 7 bases from J; junction bases left unmatched: 7. The CDR3 runs 15 residues. Looked up from germline, CDR1 is MNHNS and CDR2 is SASEGT.